These 19 T cell receptor beta chains were sequenced from one sample in a study of graft-versus-host responses after intestinal transplantation. Using immunoSEQ multiplex PCR, the repertoire was profiled, and TCRdb retains in-frame clones only, with some absent. The sample lists about 71,000 clones, about 94% occurring once. For these receptors, no antigen is known. This specimen was unstimulated CD8+ T cells sorted from spleen or lymph node cells, taken before intestinal transplant. Receptor source: a human donor who received an intestinal transplant.

The chain couples TRBV28 to TRBJ1-4; no reliable D call. V dropped 5 bases and J dropped 1 base, with 14 bases sitting between them. The length of the CDR3 is 16 residues. The germline V gene has CDR1 MDHEN and CDR2 SYDVKM. This chain's CDR3 is CASSRPDLGTNEKLFF. The CDR3 coding sequence is TGTGCCAGCAGTCGCCCTGATTTGGGAACTAATGAAAAACTGTTTTTT.

The rearrangement uses TRBV11-1 and TRBJ2-6, with D hard to call. V dropped 3 bases and J dropped 0 bases, with 6 bases sitting between them. Germline loops: CDR1 SGHAT, CDR2 FQDESV (reference sequence). This CDR3 region has 15 residues. As DNA, the CDR3 is TGTGCCAGCAGCTTCCCACTCTCTGGGGCCAACGTCCTGACTTTC. This sequence encodes CASSFPLSGANVLTF.

This clone was picked up a small number of times. The CDR3 DNA is TGTGCCAGCAGCCGGACAGGGGGCGTGCACAATGAGCAGTTCTTC. This codes for CASSRTGGVHNEQFF. The chain carries TRBV7-9 and TRBJ2-1; 11 bases fit TRBD1. The CDR3 is 15 residues long. V trimming: 5 bases; J trimming: 5 bases; junction bases outside the gene matches: 5. Per the germline V gene, CDR1 is SEHNR and CDR2 is FQNEAQ (reference sequence).

The V and J genes are TRBV7-9 and TRBJ2-1; no clear D. This CDR3 has 16 residues. Trimming shortened V by 0 bases and J by 2 bases, and 11 bases separated the two germline ends. Germline CDR1 SEHNR, CDR2 FQNEAQ (reference sequence). CDR3 nucleotide sequence: TGTGCCAGCAGCTTAGCAGGCGGAACCACCTACAATGAGCAGTTCTTC. It is translated as CASSLAGGTTYNEQFF.

The chain carries TRBV5-6 and TRBJ2-2; perhaps TRBD1 as D (6 bases). V gave up 3 bases and J gave up 5 bases, with 14 bases separating them. Germline-derived CDR1 and CDR2 are SGHDT and YYEEEE. This CDR3 is 15 amino acids long. CDR3 coding DNA: TGTGCCAGCAGCTCCTCGGACAGCCGAACCGGGGAGCTGTTTTTT. It specifies CASSSSDSRTGELFF.

CDR3 residues: CASSLAGGETEAFF. Written as DNA, the CDR3 is TGTGCCAGCAGTTTAGCGGGGGGCGAAACTGAAGCTTTCTTT. The chain joins TRBV28 to TRBJ1-1; D is perhaps TRBD1 (6 bases). The germline V gene encodes CDR1 MDHEN and CDR2 SYDVKM. The CDR3 is 14 residues long. V was pared by 2 bases and J by 5 bases, with 12 bases between.

This chain links TRBV14 with TRBJ2-5; 14 nucleotides align to TRBD2. Trimming removed 3 bases from V and 0 bases from J; junction bases left unmatched: 21. The germline V gene encodes CDR1 SGHDN and CDR2 FVKESK. The CDR3 runs 23 residues. In DNA form, the CDR3 reads TGTGCCAGCAGCCATATTTTTACGGTCGGGGGACTAGCGGGAGCTCTCTACCAAGAGACCCAGTACTTC. Protein sequence: CASSHIFTVGGLAGALYQETQYF.

This clone is a singleton in its sample. The V and J genes are TRBV6-5 and TRBJ2-1; 7 bases match TRBD1. Trimming took 5 bases from V and 7 from J; bases not matched to a gene: 8. The CDR3 consists of 14 residues. Germline loops: CDR1 MNHEY, CDR2 SVGAGI. The CDR3 nucleotides read TGTGCCAGCAGTGCAGATCTCAGGGGGAATGAGCAGTTCTTC. Residues: CASSADLRGNEQFF.

The rearrangement uses TRBV7-3 and TRBJ2-3; D may be TRBD2 (7 bases). The V end lost 5 bases, the J end lost 6 bases, and 24 bases lay between the germline ends. Germline V gene sequence: CDR1 SGHTA, CDR2 FQGTGA. The CDR3 extends over 17 amino acids. CDR3 amino acids: CASSPRGGGFMTDTQYF. CDR3 coding DNA: TGTGCCAGCAGCCCCCGGGGAGGGGGGTTTATGACGGATACGCAGTATTTT. Full variable domain (missing parts from reference TRBV7-3 and TRBJ2-3): GAGVSQTPSNKVTEKGKYVELRCDPISGHTALYWYRQSLGQGPEFLIYFQGTGAADDSGLPNDRFFAVRPEGSVSTLKIQRTERGDSAVYLCASSPRGGGFMTDTQYFGPGTRLTVL.

The V and J genes are TRBV5-1 and TRBJ1-1; D call uncertain. There are 15 residues in the CDR3. Trimming pared 0 bases from V and 3 bases from J, leaving 12 bases between. Per the germline V gene, CDR1 is SGHRS and CDR2 is YFSETQ. CDR3 nucleotides: TGCGCCAGCAGCTTGGTTGCCCCGGCGGACACTGAAGCTTTCTTT. This sequence encodes CASSLVAPADTEAFF.

This chain uses TRBV7-6 with TRBJ1-2; D is perhaps TRBD1 (5 bases). The V and J ends lost 4 bases and 3 bases respectively, with 12 bases between them. Per the germline V gene, CDR1 is SGHVS and CDR2 is FNYEAQ. This CDR3 has 14 amino acids. CDR3 sequence: CASSSLDTDYGYTF. CDR3 in DNA: TGTGCCAGCAGCTCCTTGGACACTGACTATGGCTACACCTTC. The full variable domain, in which reference TRBV7-6 and TRBJ1-2 provide the parts outside the CDR3, is GAGVSQSPRYKVTKRGQDVALRCDPISGHVSLYWYRQALGQGPEFLTYFNYEAQQDKSGLPNDRFSAERPEGSISTLTIQRTEQRDSAMYRCASSSLDTDYGYTFGSGTRLTVV.

V is TRBV15 and J is TRBJ2-7, with D possibly TRBD1 on 5 matching bases. Trimming cost V 3 bases and J 3 bases, with 18 bases left between them. In germline, CDR1 is LNHNV, CDR2 YYDKDF (reference sequence). The CDR3 has 16 residues. The CDR3 DNA reads TGTGCCACCAGCAGTGAATCCCCCCTCAGGGACTACGAGCAGTACTTC. This codes for CATSSESPLRDYEQYF.

The chain recombines TRBV5-1 with TRBJ2-7, with D unresolved. The CDR3 totals 13 residues. The V end lost 3 bases, the J end lost 3 bases, and 10 bases lay between the germline ends. The germline CDR1 and CDR2 sequences are SGHRS and YFSETQ. The DNA for the CDR3 is TGCGCCAGCAGCTCCCCGCCCTACTACGAGCAGTACTTC. Its protein product is CASSSPPYYEQYF.

This chain uses TRBV28 with TRBJ2-3, with TRBD1 as a possible D gene (6 bases). The germline V gene encodes CDR1 MDHEN and CDR2 SYDVKM. CDR3 length equals 15 residues. Trimming shortened V by 6 bases and J by 2 bases, and 15 bases separated the two germline ends. The CDR3 is CASRPTGQTTDTQYF. In nucleotides, the CDR3 is TGTGCCAGCAGACCGACGGGACAAACCACAGATACGCAGTATTTT.

The DNA for the CDR3 is TGTGCCAGCAGCCACGACCAGGACGAGCAGTACTTC. This translates into CASSHDQDEQYF. The V gene is TRBV11-2, the J gene TRBJ2-7; no clear D gene. V lost 5 bases to trimming and J lost 5 bases, with 10 bases between them. There are 12 residues in the CDR3. Germline CDR1 SGHAT, CDR2 FQNNGV.

V gene TRBV4-2 combines with J gene TRBJ2-7; TRBD2 might be the D (5 bases). This CDR3 has 16 amino acids. From germline, CDR1 is LGHNA and CDR2 YNFKEQ. The V and J ends lost 0 bases and 2 bases respectively, with 14 bases between them. DNA of the CDR3: TGTGCCAGCAGCCAAGAGAAAAGTAGCGTCACCTACGAGCAGTACTTC. This gives the protein CASSQEKSSVTYEQYF.

The chain links TRBV7-2 to TRBJ2-1; 9 nucleotides align to TRBD2. The V and J ends lost 1 base and 3 bases, in that order; junction bases with no gene match: 7. The length of the CDR3 is 17 residues. Looked up from germline, CDR1 is SGHTA and CDR2 is FQGNSA. CDR3 DNA: TGTGCCAGCAGCTTAGGTTTCTGGACTAGCGACTACAATGAGCAGTTCTTC. It codes for CASSLGFWTSDYNEQFF.

The chain has TRBV27 and TRBJ2-1; 10 bases map to TRBD2. CDR3 length equals 19 residues. Per the germline V gene, CDR1 is MNHEY and CDR2 is SMNVEV (reference sequence). The V segment lost 0 bases and the J segment 4 bases; nucleotides outside the gene matches: 12. CDR3 region: CASSLSKGLAWGLYNEQFF. The CDR3 bases are TGTGCCAGCAGTTTATCAAAGGGACTAGCGTGGGGACTTTACAATGAGCAGTTCTTC.

V gene TRBV10-3 combines with J gene TRBJ1-6; D gene unclear. The CDR3 is made up of 13 amino acids. The V gene lost 3 bases and the J gene lost 14 bases, with 14 bases spanning the gap. The germline V gene has CDR1 ENHRY and CDR2 SYGVKD. Here the CDR3 DNA reads TGTGCCATCAGTGAAGAGGTCCATCGGTCCCTCCACTTT. It specifies CAISEEVHRSLHF.